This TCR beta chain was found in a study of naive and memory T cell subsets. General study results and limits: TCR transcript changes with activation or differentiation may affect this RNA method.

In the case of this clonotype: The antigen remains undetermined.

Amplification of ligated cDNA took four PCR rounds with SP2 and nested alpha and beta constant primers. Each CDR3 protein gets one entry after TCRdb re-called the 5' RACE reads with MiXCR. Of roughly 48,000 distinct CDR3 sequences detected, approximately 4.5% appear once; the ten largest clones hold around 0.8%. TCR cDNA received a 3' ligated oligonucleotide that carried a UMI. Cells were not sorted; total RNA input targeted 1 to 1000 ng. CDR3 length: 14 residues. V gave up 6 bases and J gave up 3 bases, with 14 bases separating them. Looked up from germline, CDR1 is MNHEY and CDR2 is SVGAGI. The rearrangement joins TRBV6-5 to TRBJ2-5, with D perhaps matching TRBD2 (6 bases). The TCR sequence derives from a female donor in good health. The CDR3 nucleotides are TGTGCCAGCAGCGCGGGACGGCGGGAAGAGACCCAGTACTTC. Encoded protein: CASSAGRREETQYF.